This is a list of T cell receptor beta chains from one sample in a study of glioma-infiltrating T cells after dendritic cell vaccination. Profiled with immunoSEQ multiplex PCR; TCRdb holds only in-frame clones, not every one. The sample consists of approximately 64,000 clones, approximately 85% of them appearing once. The sequenced sample was blood, obtained before dendritic cell vaccination. The receptors here all came from a human donor with glioblastoma. The CDR3 runs from the conserved cysteine through the conserved F or W. D genes are given only for firm matches. Rows give clone size only sometimes, using once, few, many, or a class for an expanded clone.

many	TRBJ1-2	TRBV15	TRBD1	CATSRDSLDRAGGYTF	TGTGCCACCAGCAGAGATAGCCTGGACAGGGCGGGCGGCTACACCTTC
NA	TRBJ2-5	TRBV5-3	TRBD2	CARSTGTSGDYRLETQYF	TGTGCCAGAAGCACGGGGACTAGCGGGGATTATCGTTTAGAGACCCAGTACTTC
NA	TRBJ2-1	TRBV6-1	NA	CASNYYNEQFF	TGTGCCAGCAACTACTACAATGAGCAGTTCTTC
NA	TRBJ2-5	TRBV7-9	NA	CASSRATVRETQYF	TGTGCCAGCAGCCGCGCGACCGTCAGGGAGACCCAGTACTTC
NA	TRBJ2-3	TRBV5-4	TRBD2	CASSPPGLAGASTDTQYF	TGTGCCAGCAGCCCCCCTGGACTAGCGGGGGCGAGCACAGATACGCAGTATTTT
NA	TRBJ2-5	TRBV6-5	NA	CASSYGGIQETQYF	TGTGCCAGCAGTTACGGGGGGATCCAAGAGACCCAGTACTTC
NA	TRBJ2-1	TRBV27	TRBD2	CASHSGGYSYNEQFF	TGTGCCAGCCACTCGGGGGGATATAGCTACAATGAGCAGTTCTTC
NA	TRBJ1-1	TRBV5-1	NA	CATGDVRSAEAFF	TGCGCCACCGGGGATGTTCGTTCCGCTGAAGCTTTCTTT
NA	TRBJ2-1	TRBV29-1	NA	CSVVEAAHNEQFF	TGCAGCGTTGTGGAGGCAGCCCACAATGAGCAGTTCTTC
once	TRBJ1-6	TRBV11-2	TRBD1	CASSQKDRGYFNSPLHF	TGTGCCAGCAGCCAGAAGGACAGGGGTTATTTTAATTCACCCCTCCACTTT
NA	TRBJ2-5	TRBV4-2	TRBD2	CASSQRTSGGAQETQYF	TGTGCCAGCAGCCAACGGACTAGCGGGGGGGCCCAAGAGACCCAGTACTTC